The source of this TCR beta chain is a study of T cell changes during pregnancy in multiple sclerosis. Sequencing was performed with immunoSEQ multiplex PCR; in TCRdb, only in-frame clones are kept and a portion is missing. In the table there are nearly 110,000 clones, about 89% of which are singletons. The specimen was peripheral blood, collected before pregnancy. The TCR was taken from a female donor with multiple sclerosis, enrolled in a pregnancy study.

CDR3 protein: CASIAGGYTGELFF. The CDR3 coding sequence is TGTGCCAGCATAGCGGGAGGGTACACCGGGGAGCTGTTTTTT. The chain has TRBV6-1 and TRBJ2-2, with 11 positions matching TRBD2. The CDR3 extends over 14 amino acids. Losses at the gene ends were 7 bases for V and 3 bases for J; bases not matched to a gene: 1. Germline V CDR1 and CDR2: MNHNS, SASEGT.